This T cell receptor (beta chain) appears in the sequencing data of a study of blood T cell repertoires in COVID-19. CDR3 length: 13 residues. V was shortened by 0 bases and J by 4 bases, with 7 bases between the two germline ends. CDR1 is SGHAT and CDR2 is FQNNGV in the germline V gene. TCRdb keeps only in-frame clones here, not all; method: immunoSEQ multiplex PCR. The table lists fewer than 150,000 clones, approximately 85% of them singletons. The sequenced sample consisted of peripheral blood. The rearrangement links TRBV11-2 to TRBJ2-7, with D hard to call. The sequence came from a human donor in a cohort sampled during active COVID-19. The CDR3 reads CASSLESRYEQYF. The CDR3 DNA sequence: TGTGCCAGCAGCTTAGAGAGTCGATACGAGCAGTACTTC.